The sequence of this TCR beta chain was determined in a study of T cells in Graves' hyperthyroidism and ophthalmopathy. Germline V lookup: CDR1 MDHEN, CDR2 SYDVKM. There are 13 residues in the CDR3. The V end was cut by 6 bases, the J end by 6 bases, with 14 bases between. Stable disease denoted Graves' hyperthyroidism without ophthalmopathy progression within 18 months. Patients aged 18 to 65 had newly diagnosed hyperthyroidism of under 2 months' duration. This clonotype came up many times. TCR beta CDR3 region amplification was performed from RNA transcripts. First-round RT-PCR of the TCR CDR3 relied on the HTBI primer set. TCRdb analysed the multiplex PCR reads with MiXCR anew, one entry per CDR3 protein. This sample has around 400,000 distinct CDR3 sequences, with 20% to 30% found just once.

The sequenced sample consisted of blood. The rearrangement links TRBV28 to TRBJ1-1, with D possibly being TRBD1 (5 bases). The source of this sequence is a man aged 50-60 years with Graves' hyperthyroidism. DNA for the CDR3: TGTGCCAGCAGCGCCGGGGGTTATGCTGAAGCTTTCTTT. This sequence encodes CASSAGGYAEAFF.